A single T cell receptor beta chain is shown here with its context. This clone was picked up one time. The antigen it binds to is not known. Base qualities are missing; no much larger clone stands one base away. The immunoSEQ Assay, a bias-controlled multiplex PCR, was used to amplify TCRbeta CDR3 regions from genomic DNA. Concerning the study's data processing: The number of nucleated cells in each sample was estimated from the amplification of reference gene primers within the assay. To quantify the absolute abundance of each unique TCRbeta CDR3 rearrangement, sequence reads were collapsed and filtered. For each sample, productive Simpson clonality was calculated as the square root of Simpson's diversity index over productive rearrangements. TCRdb re-hosts the immuneACCESS table, in-frame sequences only. Its copies lack some clones; in the studies checked, an unresolved V gene accounts for under half of them, and the cause for the rest is not known. Clone size and V and J calls were adopted from that table, with D and trimming inferred from the DNA. This sample is represented by around 200,000 clones; 70% to 90% of them were singletons. Approximately 4.8% of the sample is held by the ten biggest clonotypes.

Each collaborating institution followed its own protocols to collect whole blood in K2EDTA tubes. For TCRbeta analysis, collaborators shipped samples as frozen whole blood, isolated PBMCs, or DNA extracted from either of those sample types. The sample belongs to a study of blood T cell repertoires in COVID-19 (dated by TCRdb to between 2020 and 2021). Broadly, across the study: The collaborator samples originated in the United States, Italy and Spain and spanned the acute and convalescent phases of COVID-19. The repertoires were released in a freely available public database intended as a resource for research on the immune response to SARS-CoV-2. Nearly every sample came with metadata listing a de-identified subject ID, COVID-19 status, age in years and sex. Where HLA class I and class II types were available, the types were taken from metadata supplied by the sample provider, not from assay-based typing. Samples came from the ongoing ImmuneRACE study (first 160 participants) plus 1,254 subjects from 6 global collaborators. The dataset comprised deeply sampled blood TCRbeta repertoires from subjects exposed to, actively infected with, or recovered from COVID-19. The material from the prospective study consisted of cDNA or gDNA derived from T cells, B-cell-depleted T cells, or PBMCs.

Results the study describes overall, beyond this receptor: How much clinical and demographic metadata was included differed by source and by participant, and the metadata was provided uncurated.

This sequence originates from a man aged 50 or older with acute or convalescent COVID-19. The source material was peripheral blood.

For the CDR3, the sequence is CAWKNLAVTDTQYF. The sequenced DNA is TGTGCCTGGAAAAACCTAGCGGTCACAGATACGCAGTATTTT. The V and J segments used are TRBV30 and TRBJ2-3; TRBD2 fits 7 bases in the junction. Taken from cysteine to phenylalanine, the CDR3 has 14 residues. Only CDR3 DNA remains: 42 bases, in frame from the first base. Trimming takes 4 bases off V and 2 bases off J; junction bases not matched to a gene: 6. Taken from the germline V gene (reference sequence), the CDR1 and CDR2 loops are GTSNPN and SVGIG.